Included here is one T cell receptor (beta chain) sequence, with context. The data stem from a study of blood T cell repertoires in COVID-19. Clones were read by immunoSEQ multiplex PCR, and TCRdb kept only the in-frame ones, dropping some. This table has more than 150,000 clones, approximately 83% appearing once. The CDR3 has 14 amino acids. V was trimmed by 4 bases and J by 4 bases, leaving 11 bases between them. Germline values: CDR1 SGDLS, CDR2 YYNGEE. The receptor was derived from a man in his sixties with acute or convalescent COVID-19. This chain joins TRBV9 and TRBJ2-2; D is uncertain. Sequencing used peripheral blood. CDR3 in DNA: TGTGCCAGCAGCCCCTTACCGAGCACCGGGGAGCTGTTTTTT. Amino acid sequence: CASSPLPSTGELFF.